A selection of T cell receptor beta chains follows, all from one sample in a study of shared clonotypes between healthy human individuals. Using immunoSEQ multiplex PCR, the repertoire was profiled, and TCRdb retains in-frame clones only, with some absent. This table holds roughly 1,600,000 clones, just under 99% found once. The material sequenced was naive CD4+ T cells sorted from blood. These receptor sequences come from a man aged 25-45 years in good health. The CDR3 runs from the conserved cysteine through the conserved F or W. The D gene is left open where the match is weak. Clone size is stated in some rows and not others, as once, few, many or a class when expanded.

>TRBV7-9|TRBD2|TRBJ2-2|.
TGTGCCAGCAGCCCCCCGGGGGGAAACACCGGGGAGCTGTTTTTT
CASSPPGGNTGELFF
>TRBV18|.|TRBJ2-7|.
TGTGCCAGCCAAGTCGGAGGGACAGAGCACTTCTACGAGCAGTACTTC
CASQVGGTEHFYEQYF
>TRBV2|.|TRBJ2-2|.
TGTGCCAGCAGCCGGGTCACCGGGGAGCTGTTTTTT
CASSRVTGELFF
>TRBV5-4|.|TRBJ1-2|.
TGTGCCAGCAGCTCCGGAGGGCCGGGGGGCTACACCTTC
CASSSGGPGGYTF
>TRBV27|.|TRBJ1-1|.
TGTGCCAGCAGTTCCACTCCGGCGGGAGCCACTGAAGCTTTCTTT
CASSSTPAGATEAFF
>TRBV29-1|TRBD2|TRBJ2-1|.
TGCAGCGTTGGAGCGGGAGTCAGTGAGCAGTTCTTC
CSVGAGVSEQFF
>TRBV2|.|TRBJ2-1|.
TGTGCCAGCAGCTTTATGAGGAGCTCCTACAATGAGCAGTTCTTC
CASSFMRSSYNEQFF
>TRBV7-8|TRBD1|TRBJ2-7|.
TGTGCCAGCAGGGGGGACCGGGACAGGCCCTACGAGCAGTACTTC
CASRGDRDRPYEQYF
>TRBV28|.|TRBJ2-5|.
TGTGCCAGCAGTTTAAATCCGGGCTTCCAAGAGACCCAGTACTTC
CASSLNPGFQETQYF
>TRBV29-1|.|TRBJ1-1|.
TGCAGCGTTAAGGGGGGGGCTGAAGCTTTCTTT
CSVKGGAEAFF
>TRBV6-5|TRBD2|TRBJ2-4|.
TGTGCCAGCAGTTACGGACTAGCTGGGATTCAGTACTTC
CASSYGLAGIQYF
>TRBV5-4|.|TRBJ1-1|.
TGTGCCAGCAGCCCTCAGGCCGCGGGCACTGAAGCTTTCTTT
CASSPQAAGTEAFF
>TRBV5-1|.|TRBJ2-7|.
TGCGCCAGCAGCGAGGGGTCCTACTACGAGCAGTACTTC
CASSEGSYYEQYF
>TRBV6-6|TRBD1|TRBJ2-5|.
TGTGCCAGCAGTTACCCCCAGGGGGCTTGGGAGACCCAGTACTTC
CASSYPQGAWETQYF
>TRBV11-3|.|TRBJ2-3|.
TGTGCCAGCAGCTTAGGGTTAGGGGAATCGCTCATCACAGATACGCAGTATTTT
CASSLGLGESLITDTQYF
>TRBV27|.|TRBJ2-7|.
TGTGCCAGCAGTTCCGCCCGCCGAGGGACAAACCTCTACGAGCAGTACTTC
CASSSARRGTNLYEQYF
>TRBV6-5|.|TRBJ2-5|.
TGTGCCAGCAGTTACTGGGAGAACCAAGAGACCCAGTACTTC
CASSYWENQETQYF
>TRBV2|TRBD2|TRBJ2-5|.
TGTGCCAGCAGTGGGAATAGCGGGAGGGGAGGGGAGACCCAGTACTTC
CASSGNSGRGGETQYF
>TRBV10-3|.|TRBJ1-1|once
TGTGCCATCAGTGAGGACAGTTCCCCCTTTGTGAGCGTTGAAGCTTTCTTT
CAISEDSSPFVSVEAFF
>TRBV5-6|TRBD2|TRBJ2-5|.
TGTGCCAGCAGCCCTCCCCAAGGGAGGGCCGAGGAGACCCAGTACTTC
CASSPPQGRAEETQYF
>TRBV7-2|TRBD2|TRBJ2-1|.
TGTGCCAGCAGCTTATCGGGCGGGAGGCCCTACAATGAGCAGTTCTTC
CASSLSGGRPYNEQFF
>TRBV2|TRBD1|TRBJ1-1|.
TGTGCCAGCAGTGGGGACAGCAACACTGAAGCTTTCTTT
CASSGDSNTEAFF
>TRBV28|.|TRBJ2-3|once
TGTGCCAGCAGTCCCCATGGGCAGGGGGGCATCACAAATACGCAGTATTTT
CASSPHGQGGITNTQYF
>TRBV7-9|.|TRBJ1-1|.
TGTGCCCTCACGGGGCAGGGGTTTGGGTACACTGAAGCTTTCTTT
CALTGQGFGYTEAFF
>TRBV11-2|.|TRBJ1-5|.
TGTGCCAGCAGCCCCGGTGAGGGGCGGGGAGGCAATCAGCCCCAGCATTTT
CASSPGEGRGGNQPQHF
>TRBV5-1|TRBD2|TRBJ2-3|.
TGCGCCAGCAGTAGGGCTAGCGGGGTCATCGATACGCAGTATTTT
CASSRASGVIDTQYF
>TRBV10-3|TRBD2|TRBJ2-3|.
TGTGCCATCAGTGACCCTAGCGGGAGCACAGATACGCAGTATTTT
CAISDPSGSTDTQYF
>TRBV7-2|TRBD1|TRBJ2-7|.
TGTGCCAGCAGCACCCGGGACAGGGGAGAGCAGTACTTC
CASSTRDRGEQYF
>TRBV28|.|TRBJ2-7|.
TGTGCCAGCAGCGAGCCCGGGGGGGGACAGCCCTACGAGCAGTACTTC
CASSEPGGGQPYEQYF
>TRBV11-2|.|TRBJ2-7|.
TGTGCCAGCAGCCGGTTACTAACGGGCGAGCAGTACTTC
CASSRLLTGEQYF
>TRBV7-9|.|TRBJ1-4|.
TGTGCCAGCAGCTTTGGAGCGGGAGAAAAACTGTTTTTT
CASSFGAGEKLFF
>TRBV7-6|.|TRBJ2-5|.
TGTGCCAGCAGCTTCGGTGGGGGGTTAATTGGGGAGACCCAGTACTTC
CASSFGGGLIGETQYF
>TRBV5-4|TRBD2|TRBJ2-1|.
TGTGCCAGCAGCTTGGAGGGGACTAGCGGGAGTTACAATGAGCAGTTCTTC
CASSLEGTSGSYNEQFF
>TRBV18|TRBD1|TRBJ2-5|.
TGTGCCAGCTCATACAGGGGAAGGGAGACCCAGTACTTC
CASSYRGRETQYF
>TRBV6-6|TRBD2|TRBJ2-7|.
TGTGCCAGCAGAAAGCGGGAGAGCCACGAGCAGTACTTC
CASRKRESHEQYF
>TRBV4-3|TRBD1|TRBJ1-2|.
TGCGCCAGCAGCCAAGGCGACAGGGGAGCAAGGGGCTATGGCTACACCTTC
CASSQGDRGARGYGYTF
>TRBV7-9|TRBD2|TRBJ2-7|.
TGTGCCAGCAGCTCGGGACTAGCGGGACACGAGCAGTACTTC
CASSSGLAGHEQYF
>TRBV9|TRBD2|TRBJ2-1|.
TGTGCCAGCAGCCTTGGAGGGACTAGCGGGGGTAATGAGCAGTTCTTC
CASSLGGTSGGNEQFF
>TRBV19|TRBD1|TRBJ1-3|.
TGTGCCAGTAGGAACCCCGGGACAGTCTCTGGAAACACCATATATTTT
CASRNPGTVSGNTIYF
>TRBV6-5|TRBD1|TRBJ1-4|.
TGTGCCAGCAGTAGGACAGGGGGGAATGAAAAACTGTTTTTT
CASSRTGGNEKLFF
>TRBV5-1|.|TRBJ2-7|.
TGCGCCAGCAGCTTCACAGGTTACGAGCAGTACTTC
CASSFTGYEQYF
>TRBV5-4|TRBD2|TRBJ2-2|.
TGTGCCAGCAGCTTGGGGCTAGCGGGAGCCGGGGAGCTGTTTTTT
CASSLGLAGAGELFF
>TRBV1|.|TRBJ2-6|once
TGCACCAGCAGTTATGCACAAAGTCGGGCCAACGTCCTGACTTTC
CTSSYAQSRANVLTF
>TRBV10-3|TRBD2|TRBJ2-2|.
TGTGCCATCAGTGAGTCCCTAGCGGTGAACACCGGGGAGCTGTTTTTT
CAISESLAVNTGELFF
>TRBV9|.|TRBJ2-2|.
TGTGCCAGCAGCGTAGGAGGGCGTGTTTCCACCGGGGAGCTGTTTTTT
CASSVGGRVSTGELFF
>TRBV18|TRBD1|TRBJ2-1|.
TGTGCCAGCTCACCCAGGACAGGGGGCGAGGATGAGCAGTTCTTC
CASSPRTGGEDEQFF